This T cell receptor (beta chain) derives from a study of shared clonotypes between healthy human individuals. CD45RO-negative, CCR7-selected cells formed the naive CD8 fraction, which excluded terminally differentiated effector memory CD45RA+ cells. Assay: immunoSEQ multiplex PCR; the TCRdb copy retains only in-frame clones and omits some. The sample holds some 2.1 million clones, roughly 94% seen once. The ends were cut back, 7 bases at V and 4 bases at J, with 17 bases in the middle. Germline CDR1 reads SGDLS; CDR2 reads YYNGEE. The CDR3 runs to 14 residues. Comments on this clone: Its antigen is as yet unknown.

General study findings and limits: Tissue TCR repertoires likely differ from these blood-only repertoires. Among donors, sharing of clonotypes was expected to be affected by sequencing depth. Since donors were few, the genetic and exposure-history diversity represented was limited.

The sequenced sample consisted of naive CD8+ T cells sorted from blood. The sequence came from a young man in good health. The rearrangement uses TRBV9 and TRBJ1-2, with no clear D. CDR3 protein: CASAQSGAFYGYTF. The CDR3 DNA sequence: TGTGCCAGCGCACAAAGCGGAGCCTTCTATGGCTACACCTTC. The whole variable domain, filled in from reference TRBV9 and TRBJ1-2, reads DSGVTQTPKHLITATGQRVTLRCSPRSGDLSVYWYQQSLDQGLQFLIQYYNGEERAKGNILERFSAQQFPDLHSELNLSSLELGDSALYFCASAQSGAFYGYTFGSGTRLTVV.